The source of this T cell receptor beta chain is a study of shared clonotypes between healthy human individuals. Trimming took 6 bases from V and 6 from J; bases not matched to a gene: 13. Germline CDR1 reads SNHLY; CDR2 reads FYNNEI. The CDR3 is 16 amino acids. Participating donors were healthy, HIV-negative adults free of recent acute infections or vaccinations. The assay was immunoSEQ multiplex PCR, and TCRdb's table has in-frame clones only and misses some. The repertoire holds over a million clones, with around 97% as singletons. The chain recombines TRBV2 with TRBJ1-5, with 8 bases aligning to TRBD1. Sequencing was done on a sample of naive CD4+ T cells sorted from blood. As to subset: CD45RA+ positively selected. The origin of this receptor is a man younger than 40 in good health. The CDR3 coding sequence is TGTGCCAGCAGATCCGGGACAGGACTAGACAGTCAGCCCCAGCATTTT. This gives the protein CASRSGTGLDSQPQHF.